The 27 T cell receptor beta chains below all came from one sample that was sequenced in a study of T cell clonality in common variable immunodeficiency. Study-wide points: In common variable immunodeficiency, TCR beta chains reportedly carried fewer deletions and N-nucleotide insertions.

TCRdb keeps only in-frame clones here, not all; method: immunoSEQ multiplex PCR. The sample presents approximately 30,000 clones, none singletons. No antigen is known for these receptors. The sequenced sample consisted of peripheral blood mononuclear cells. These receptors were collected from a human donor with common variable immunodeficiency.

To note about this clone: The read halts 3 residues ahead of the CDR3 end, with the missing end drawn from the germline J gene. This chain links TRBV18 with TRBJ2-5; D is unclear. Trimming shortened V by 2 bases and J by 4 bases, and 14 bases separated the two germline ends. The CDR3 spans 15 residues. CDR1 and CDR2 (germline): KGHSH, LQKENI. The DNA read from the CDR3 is TGTGCCAGCTCACCAACGTTAGGCGGAAGAGAGACC. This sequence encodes CASSPTLGGRET. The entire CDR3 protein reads CASSPTLGGRETQYF.

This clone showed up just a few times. The CDR3 protein is CASSPNHQGPFYGYTF. CDR3 DNA, as far as it was read: TGTGCCAGCTCACCTAACCATCAGGGGCCCTTCTATGGC. The rearrangement links TRBV18 to TRBJ1-2, with a tentative D call TRBD1 (6 bases). The CDR3 end is not reached by the read, which stops 3 residues before it; the germline J gene fills it in. The CDR3 length is 16 residues. Trimming took off 3 bases at V and 4 bases at J, with 18 bases between the two ends. The germline CDR1 and CDR2 sequences are KGHSH and LQKENI.

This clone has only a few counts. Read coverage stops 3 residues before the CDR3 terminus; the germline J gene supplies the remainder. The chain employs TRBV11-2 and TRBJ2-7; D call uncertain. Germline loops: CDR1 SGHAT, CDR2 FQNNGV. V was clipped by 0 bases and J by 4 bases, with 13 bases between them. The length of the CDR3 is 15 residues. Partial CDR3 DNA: TGTGCCAGCAGCTTAGATCCCCGTTTAGTATACGAG. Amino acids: CASSLDPRLVYE. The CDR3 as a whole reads CASSLDPRLVYEQYF.

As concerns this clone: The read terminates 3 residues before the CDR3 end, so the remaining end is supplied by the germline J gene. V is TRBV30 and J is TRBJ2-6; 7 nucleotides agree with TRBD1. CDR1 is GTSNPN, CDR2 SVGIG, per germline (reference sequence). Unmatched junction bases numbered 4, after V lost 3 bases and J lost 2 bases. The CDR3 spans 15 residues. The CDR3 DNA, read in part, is TGTGCCTGGAGACCAGGGGGTGCTGGGGCCAACGTC. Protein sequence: CAWRPGGAGANV. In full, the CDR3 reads CAWRPGGAGANVLTF.

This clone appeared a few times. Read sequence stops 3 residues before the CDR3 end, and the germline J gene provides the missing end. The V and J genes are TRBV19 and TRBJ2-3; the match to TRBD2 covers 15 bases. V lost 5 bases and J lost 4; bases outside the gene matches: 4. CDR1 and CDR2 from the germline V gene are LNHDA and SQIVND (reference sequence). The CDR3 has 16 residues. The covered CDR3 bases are TGTGCCAGTAGTCTCTGGACTAGCGGGAGGGCAGATACG. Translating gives CASSLWTSGRADT. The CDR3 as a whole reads CASSLWTSGRADTQYF.

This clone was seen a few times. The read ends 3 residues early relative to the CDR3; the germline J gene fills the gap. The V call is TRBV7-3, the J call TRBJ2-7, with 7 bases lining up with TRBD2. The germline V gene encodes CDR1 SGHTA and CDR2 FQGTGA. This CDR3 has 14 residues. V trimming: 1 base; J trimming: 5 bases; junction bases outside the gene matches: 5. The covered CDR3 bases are TGTGCCAGCAGCTTAAAAGCGGGGTACGACGAG. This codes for CASSLKAGYDE. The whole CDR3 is CASSLKAGYDEQYF.

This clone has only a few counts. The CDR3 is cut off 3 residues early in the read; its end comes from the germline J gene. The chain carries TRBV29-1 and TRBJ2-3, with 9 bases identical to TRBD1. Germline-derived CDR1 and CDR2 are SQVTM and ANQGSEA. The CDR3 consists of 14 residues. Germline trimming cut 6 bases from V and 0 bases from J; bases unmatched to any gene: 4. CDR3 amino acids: CSVADRGSTDTQYF. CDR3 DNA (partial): TGCAGCGTCGCGGACAGGGGTAGCACAGATACG.

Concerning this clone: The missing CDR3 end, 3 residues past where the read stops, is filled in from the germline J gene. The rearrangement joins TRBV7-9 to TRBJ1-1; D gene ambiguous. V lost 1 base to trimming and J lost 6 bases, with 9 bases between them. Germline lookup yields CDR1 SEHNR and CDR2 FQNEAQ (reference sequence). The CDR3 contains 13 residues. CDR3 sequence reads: CASSLEGPAEAFF. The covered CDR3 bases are TGTGCCAGCAGCTTAGAAGGGCCCGCTGAA.

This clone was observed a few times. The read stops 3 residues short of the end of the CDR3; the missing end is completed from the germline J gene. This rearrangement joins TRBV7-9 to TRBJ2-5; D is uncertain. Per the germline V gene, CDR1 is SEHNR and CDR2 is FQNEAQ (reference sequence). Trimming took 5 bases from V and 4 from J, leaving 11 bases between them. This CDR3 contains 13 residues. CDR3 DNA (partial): TGTGCCAGCAGCCCCGTCCTCCCAGAGACC. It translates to CASSPVLPET. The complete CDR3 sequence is CASSPVLPETQYF.

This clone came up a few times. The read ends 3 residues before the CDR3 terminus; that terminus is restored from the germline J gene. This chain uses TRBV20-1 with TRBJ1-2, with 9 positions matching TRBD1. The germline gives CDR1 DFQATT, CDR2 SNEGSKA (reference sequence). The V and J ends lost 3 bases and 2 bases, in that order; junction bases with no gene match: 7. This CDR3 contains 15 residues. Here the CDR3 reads CSASRATGGNYGYTF. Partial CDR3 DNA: TGCAGTGCTAGCCGAGCGACAGGGGGAAACTATGGC.

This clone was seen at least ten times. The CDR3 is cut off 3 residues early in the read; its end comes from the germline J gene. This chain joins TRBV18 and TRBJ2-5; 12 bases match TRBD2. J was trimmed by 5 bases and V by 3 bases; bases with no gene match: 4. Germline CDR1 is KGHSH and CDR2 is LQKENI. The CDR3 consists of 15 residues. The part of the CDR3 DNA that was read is TGTGCCAGCTCACCCCGGCTAGCGGGAGGGGAGACC. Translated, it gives CASSPRLAGGET. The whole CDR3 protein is CASSPRLAGGETQYF.

CDR3 sequence reads: CASSSDSNTEAFF. CDR3 DNA, as far as it was read: TGTGCCAGCAGCTCCGACAGTAACACTGAA. The chain combines TRBV7-9 with TRBJ1-1; TRBD1 is a possible D gene (5 bases). With the read ending 3 residues before the CDR3 end, the germline J gene is used to fill in that end. Between the trimmed V and J ends, which lost 4 bases and 2 bases, there was a span of 8 bases. In germline, CDR1 is SEHNR, CDR2 FQNEAQ (reference sequence). CDR3 size: 13 residues. The variable domain in full, completed from reference TRBV7-9 and TRBJ1-1, reads DTGVSQNPRHKITKRGQNVTFRCDPISEHNRLYWYRQTLGQGPEFLTYFQNEAQLEKSRLLSDRFSAERPKGSFSTLEIQRTEQGDSAMYLCASSSDSNTEAFFGQGTRLTVV.

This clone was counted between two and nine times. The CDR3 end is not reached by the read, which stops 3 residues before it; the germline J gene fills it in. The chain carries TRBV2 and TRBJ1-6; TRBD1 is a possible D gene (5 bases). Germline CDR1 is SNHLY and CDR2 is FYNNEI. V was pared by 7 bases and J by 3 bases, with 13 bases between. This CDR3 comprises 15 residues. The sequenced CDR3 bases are TGTGCCAGCAAGAAACAGGACTACTATAATTCACCC. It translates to CASKKQDYYNSP. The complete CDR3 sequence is CASKKQDYYNSPLHF.

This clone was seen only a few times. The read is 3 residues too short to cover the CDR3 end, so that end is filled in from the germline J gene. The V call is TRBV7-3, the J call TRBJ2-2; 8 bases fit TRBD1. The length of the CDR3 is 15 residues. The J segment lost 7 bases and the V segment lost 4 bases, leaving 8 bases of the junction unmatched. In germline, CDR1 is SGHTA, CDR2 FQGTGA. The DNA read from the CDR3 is TGTGCCAGCAGCTCCCGACAGGGGCTTGACGGGGAG. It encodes CASSSRQGLDGE. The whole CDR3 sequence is CASSSRQGLDGELFF.

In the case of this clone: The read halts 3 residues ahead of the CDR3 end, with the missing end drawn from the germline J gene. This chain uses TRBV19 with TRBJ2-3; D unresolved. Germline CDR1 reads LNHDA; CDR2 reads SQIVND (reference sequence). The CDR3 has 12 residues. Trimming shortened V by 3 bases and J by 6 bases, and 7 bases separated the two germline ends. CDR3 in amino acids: CASSIMSDTQYF. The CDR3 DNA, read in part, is TGTGCCAGTAGTATTATGTCTGATACG.

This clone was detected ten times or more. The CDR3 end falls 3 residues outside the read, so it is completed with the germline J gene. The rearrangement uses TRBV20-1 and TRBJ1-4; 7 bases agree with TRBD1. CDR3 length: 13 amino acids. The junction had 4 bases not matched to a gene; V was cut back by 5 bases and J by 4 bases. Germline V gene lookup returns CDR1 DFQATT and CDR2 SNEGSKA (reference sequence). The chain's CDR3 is CSALGTDNEKLFF. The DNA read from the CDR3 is TGCAGTGCTCTCGGGACAGATAATGAAAAA.

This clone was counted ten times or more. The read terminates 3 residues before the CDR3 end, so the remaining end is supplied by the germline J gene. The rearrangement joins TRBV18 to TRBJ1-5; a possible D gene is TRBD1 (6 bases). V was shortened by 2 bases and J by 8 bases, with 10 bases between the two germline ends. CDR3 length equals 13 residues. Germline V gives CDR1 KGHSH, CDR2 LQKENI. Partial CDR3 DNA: TGTGCCAGCTCACCAGCAGGGGCTAAGCCC. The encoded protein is CASSPAGAKP. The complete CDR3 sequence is CASSPAGAKPQHF.

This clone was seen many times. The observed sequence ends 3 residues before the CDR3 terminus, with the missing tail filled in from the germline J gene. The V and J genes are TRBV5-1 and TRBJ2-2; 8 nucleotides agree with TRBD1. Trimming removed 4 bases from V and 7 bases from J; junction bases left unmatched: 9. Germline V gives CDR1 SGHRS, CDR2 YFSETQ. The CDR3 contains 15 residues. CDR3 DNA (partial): TGCGCCAGCAGCGGAGACAGGGGCGGTATCGGGGAG. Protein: CASSGDRGGIGE. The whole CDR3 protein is CASSGDRGGIGELFF.

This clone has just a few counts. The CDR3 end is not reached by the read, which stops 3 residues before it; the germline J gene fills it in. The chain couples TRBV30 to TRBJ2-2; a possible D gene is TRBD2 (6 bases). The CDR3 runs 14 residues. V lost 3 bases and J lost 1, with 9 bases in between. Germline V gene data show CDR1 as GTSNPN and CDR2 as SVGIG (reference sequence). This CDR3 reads CAWRRDLNTGELFF. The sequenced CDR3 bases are TGTGCCTGGAGGCGGGACTTGAACACCGGGGAG.

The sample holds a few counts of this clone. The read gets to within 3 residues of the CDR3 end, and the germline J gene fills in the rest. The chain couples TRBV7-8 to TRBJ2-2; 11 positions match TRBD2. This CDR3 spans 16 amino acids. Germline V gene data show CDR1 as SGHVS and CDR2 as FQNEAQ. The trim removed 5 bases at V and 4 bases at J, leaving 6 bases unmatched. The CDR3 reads CASSKLAGVRTGELFF. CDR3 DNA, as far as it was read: TGTGCCAGCAGCAAACTAGCGGGAGTGCGCACCGGGGAG. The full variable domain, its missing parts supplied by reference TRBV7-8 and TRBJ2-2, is GAGVSQSPRYKVAKRGQDVALRCDPISGHVSLFWYQQALGQGPEFLTYFQNEAQLDKSGLPSDRFFAERPEGSVSTLKIQRTQQEDSAVYLCASSKLAGVRTGELFFGEGSRLTVL.

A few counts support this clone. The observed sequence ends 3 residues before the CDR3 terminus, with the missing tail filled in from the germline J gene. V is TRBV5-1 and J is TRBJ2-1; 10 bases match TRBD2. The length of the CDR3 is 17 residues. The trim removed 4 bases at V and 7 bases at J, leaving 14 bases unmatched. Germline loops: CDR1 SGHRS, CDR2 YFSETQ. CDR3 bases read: TGCGCCAGCAGCCCACGTAAAGGAGCGGGAGGGAATAATGAG. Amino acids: CASSPRKGAGGNNE. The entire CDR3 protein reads CASSPRKGAGGNNEQFF.

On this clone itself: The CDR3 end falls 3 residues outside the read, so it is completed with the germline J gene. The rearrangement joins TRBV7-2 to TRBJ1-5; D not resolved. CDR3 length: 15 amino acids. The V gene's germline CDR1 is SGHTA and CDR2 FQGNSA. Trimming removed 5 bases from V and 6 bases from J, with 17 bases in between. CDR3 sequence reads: CASSHTRLIGQPQHF. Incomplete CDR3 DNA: TGTGCCAGCAGCCACACTAGACTAATCGGTCAGCCC.

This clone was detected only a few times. CDR3 DNA, as far as it was read: TGTGCCAGCAGGTTGTTTAGCGGAGTATACGAG. Protein: CASRLFSGVYE. Given in full, the CDR3 is CASRLFSGVYEQYF. The chain joins TRBV7-2 to TRBJ2-7, with TRBD2 as a possible D gene (6 bases). The read terminates 3 residues ahead of where the CDR3 ends, so the germline J gene completes it. Trimming cost V 6 bases and J 4 bases, with 16 bases left between them. Germline V gene sequence: CDR1 SGHTA, CDR2 FQGNSA. This CDR3 has 14 residues.

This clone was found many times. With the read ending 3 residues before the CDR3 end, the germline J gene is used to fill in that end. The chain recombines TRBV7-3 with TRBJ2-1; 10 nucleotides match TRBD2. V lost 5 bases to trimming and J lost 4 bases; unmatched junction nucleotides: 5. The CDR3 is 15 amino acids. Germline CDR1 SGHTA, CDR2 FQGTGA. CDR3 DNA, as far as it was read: TGTGCCAGCAGCCCATCTAGCGGGAGTTACAATGAG. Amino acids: CASSPSSGSYNE. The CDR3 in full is CASSPSSGSYNEQFF.

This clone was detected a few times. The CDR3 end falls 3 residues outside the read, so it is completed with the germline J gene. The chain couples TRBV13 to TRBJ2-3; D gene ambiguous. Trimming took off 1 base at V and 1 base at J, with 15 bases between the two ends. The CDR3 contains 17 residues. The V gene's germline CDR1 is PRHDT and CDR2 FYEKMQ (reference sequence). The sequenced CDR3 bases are TGTGCCAGCAGCTTAGTGGCGCTCGAGCGAGGCACAGATACG. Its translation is CASSLVALERGTDT. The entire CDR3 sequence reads CASSLVALERGTDTQYF.

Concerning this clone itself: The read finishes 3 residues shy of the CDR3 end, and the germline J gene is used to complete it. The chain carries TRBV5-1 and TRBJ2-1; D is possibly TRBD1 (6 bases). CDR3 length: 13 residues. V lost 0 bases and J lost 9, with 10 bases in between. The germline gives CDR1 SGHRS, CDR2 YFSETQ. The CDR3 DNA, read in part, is TGCGCCAGCAGCTTGGTACAGGGTCTTGAG. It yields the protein CASSLVQGLE. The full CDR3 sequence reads CASSLVQGLEQFF.

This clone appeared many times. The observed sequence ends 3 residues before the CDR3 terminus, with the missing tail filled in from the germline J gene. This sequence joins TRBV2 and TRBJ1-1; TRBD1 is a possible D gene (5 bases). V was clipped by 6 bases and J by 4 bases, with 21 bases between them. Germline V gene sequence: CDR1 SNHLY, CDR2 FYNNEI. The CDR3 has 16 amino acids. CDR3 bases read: TGTGCCAGCAGCCCCAAACAGGCGGTTTTAGGCACTGAA. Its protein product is CASSPKQAVLGTE. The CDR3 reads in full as CASSPKQAVLGTEAFF.